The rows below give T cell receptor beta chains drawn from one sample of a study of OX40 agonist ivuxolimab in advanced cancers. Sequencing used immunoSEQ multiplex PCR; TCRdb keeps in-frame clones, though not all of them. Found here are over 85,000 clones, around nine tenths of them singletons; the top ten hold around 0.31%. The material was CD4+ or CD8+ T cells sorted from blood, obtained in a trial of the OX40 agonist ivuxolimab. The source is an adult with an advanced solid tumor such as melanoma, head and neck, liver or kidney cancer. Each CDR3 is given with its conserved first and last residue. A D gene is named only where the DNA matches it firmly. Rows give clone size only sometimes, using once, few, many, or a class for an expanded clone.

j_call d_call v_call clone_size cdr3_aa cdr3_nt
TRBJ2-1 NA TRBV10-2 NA CASSEQYNEQFF TGCGCCAGCAGTGAGCAGTACAATGAGCAGTTCTTC
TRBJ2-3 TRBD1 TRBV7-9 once CASSLTGQSTDTQYF TGTGCCAGCAGCTTAACGGGACAGAGCACAGATACGCAGTATTTT
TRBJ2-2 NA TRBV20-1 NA CSARTPGELFF TGCAGTGCTAGAACCCCCGGGGAGCTGTTTTTT
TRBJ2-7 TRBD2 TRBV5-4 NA CASSTGGRAYEQYF TGTGCCAGCAGTACTGGGGGGAGGGCCTACGAGCAGTACTTC
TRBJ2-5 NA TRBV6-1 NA CASRLQGSETQYF TGTGCCAGCAGGCTACAGGGTTCGGAGACCCAGTACTTC
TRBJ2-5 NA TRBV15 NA CATSRDSPSRETQYF TGTGCCACCAGCAGAGATTCCCCCTCCAGAGAGACCCAGTACTTC
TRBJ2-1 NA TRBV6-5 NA CASSYSGVSEQFF TGTGCCAGCAGTTACTCGGGGGTAAGCGAGCAGTTCTTC
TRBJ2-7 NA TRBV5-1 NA CASSHGPSYEQYF TGCGCCAGCAGCCACGGGCCGTCCTACGAGCAGTACTTC
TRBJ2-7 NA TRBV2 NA CATSYGRSYEQYF TGTGCCACCAGCTACGGTCGCTCCTACGAGCAGTACTTC
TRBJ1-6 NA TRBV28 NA CASSLQGPYNSPLHF TGTGCCAGCAGCTTACAGGGTCCCTATAATTCACCCCTCCACTTT
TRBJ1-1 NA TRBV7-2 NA CASSSRMSTEAFF TGTGCCAGCAGCTCCCGGATGAGCACTGAAGCTTTCTTT
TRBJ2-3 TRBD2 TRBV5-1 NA CASSLYPTSGSTDTQYF TGCGCCAGCAGCCTTTATCCGACTAGCGGGAGCACAGATACGCAGTATTTT
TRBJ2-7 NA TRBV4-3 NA CASSQDLSTLGLQYF TGCGCCAGCAGCCAAGATCTGAGCACACTGGGACTGCAGTACTTC
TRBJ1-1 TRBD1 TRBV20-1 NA CSATGGLGAFF TGCAGTGCTACAGGGGGTCTCGGGGCTTTCTTT
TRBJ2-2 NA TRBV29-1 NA CSVSWGVRTGELFF TGCAGCGTCTCGTGGGGGGTTCGCACCGGGGAGCTGTTTTTT
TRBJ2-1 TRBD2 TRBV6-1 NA CASSWTSGAHEQFF TGTGCCAGCAGTTGGACTAGCGGGGCCCATGAGCAGTTCTTC
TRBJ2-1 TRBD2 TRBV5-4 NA CASSLAGSGSYNEQFF TGTGCCAGCAGCTTGGCTGGGAGCGGGAGTTACAATGAGCAGTTCTTC
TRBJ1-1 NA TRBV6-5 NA CASSESLGLKAFF TGTGCCAGCAGTGAATCCCTCGGGCTTAAGGCTTTCTTT
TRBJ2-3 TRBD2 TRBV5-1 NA CASSSVPGLAGGTDTQYF TGCGCCAGCAGCTCAGTCCCGGGACTAGCGGGGGGCACAGATACGCAGTATTTT
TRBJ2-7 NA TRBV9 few CASSVLQVSEQYF TGTGCCAGCAGCGTTTTACAGGTTTCCGAGCAGTACTTC
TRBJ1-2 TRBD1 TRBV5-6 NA CASSSPGQYYGYTF TGTGCCAGCAGCTCCCCGGGACAGTACTATGGCTACACCTTC
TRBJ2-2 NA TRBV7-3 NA CASRPSGGNTGELFF TGTGCCAGCAGACCGTCTGGGGGGAACACCGGGGAGCTGTTTTTT
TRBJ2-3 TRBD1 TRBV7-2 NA CASSLAGTGGWTDTQYF TGTGCCAGCAGCTTAGCCGGGACAGGGGGTTGGACAGATACGCAGTATTTT
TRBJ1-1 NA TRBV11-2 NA CASSLDLSTAFF TGTGCCAGCAGCTTAGATTTGTCCACGGCTTTCTTT
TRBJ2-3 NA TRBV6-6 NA CASSYSLWTTDTQYF TGTGCCAGCAGTTACTCGCTATGGACTACAGATACGCAGTATTTT
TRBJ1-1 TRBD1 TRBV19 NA CASSEDRDTEAFF TGTGCCAGTAGTGAAGACAGGGACACTGAAGCTTTCTTT
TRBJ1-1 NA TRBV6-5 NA CASSFTGTGTEAFF TGTGCCAGCAGTTTCACAGGGACCGGCACTGAAGCTTTCTTT
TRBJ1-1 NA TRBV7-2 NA CASSLPNRAKGGEAFF TGTGCCAGCAGCCTCCCGAACAGGGCCAAGGGGGGTGAAGCTTTCTTT
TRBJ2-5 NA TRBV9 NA CASSVGGVQQTQYF TGTGCCAGCAGCGTGGGGGGAGTGCAACAGACCCAGTACTTC
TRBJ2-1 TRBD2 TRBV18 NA CASSPGLAGNEQFF TGTGCCAGCTCACCGGGACTAGCGGGCAATGAGCAGTTCTTC
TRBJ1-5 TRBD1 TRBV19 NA CASSIFMVDRGQQPQHF TGTGCCAGTAGTATTTTCATGGTGGACAGGGGGCAACAGCCCCAGCATTTT
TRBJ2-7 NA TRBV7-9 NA CASSFIGGASEQYF TGTGCCAGCAGCTTTATAGGGGGGGCGTCCGAGCAGTACTTC
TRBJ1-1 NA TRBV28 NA CASSLPMGGADTEAFF TGTGCCAGCAGCTTACCCATGGGGGGCGCGGACACTGAAGCTTTCTTT
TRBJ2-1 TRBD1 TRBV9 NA CASSVLSTGLSYNEQFF TGTGCCAGCAGCGTACTTTCGACAGGGCTATCCTACAATGAGCAGTTCTTC
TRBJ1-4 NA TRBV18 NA CASSLGTTNEKLFF TGTGCCAGCTCACTCGGGACAACTAATGAAAAACTGTTTTTT
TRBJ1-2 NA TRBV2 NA CASRRQGDGYTF TGTGCCAGCAGGAGGCAGGGAGATGGCTACACCTTC
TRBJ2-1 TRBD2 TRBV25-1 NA CASSENPRGGGRYEQFF TGTGCCAGCAGTGAAAACCCGCGGGGAGGCGGGAGATATGAGCAGTTCTTC
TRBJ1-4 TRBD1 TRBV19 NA CASRRDREVTTNEKLFF TGTGCCAGTAGAAGGGACAGGGAGGTCACAACTAATGAAAAACTGTTTTTT
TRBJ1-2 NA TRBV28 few CASSTDAGVGYGYTF TGTGCCAGCAGTACCGATGCCGGGGTCGGATATGGCTACACCTTC
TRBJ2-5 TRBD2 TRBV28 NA CASSPFGSGRAVETQYF TGTGCCAGCAGTCCGTTCGGGAGCGGGAGGGCCGTAGAGACCCAGTACTTC
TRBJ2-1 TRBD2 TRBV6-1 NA CASSVGLAGYNEQFF TGTGCCAGCAGTGTAGGACTAGCGGGATACAATGAGCAGTTCTTC
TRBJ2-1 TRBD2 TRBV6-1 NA CASSVAGTSGARRYNEQFF TGTGCCAGCAGTGTAGCTGGGACTAGCGGGGCCAGGAGGTACAATGAGCAGTTCTTC
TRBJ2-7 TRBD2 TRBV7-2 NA CASSLSGTSRKQYF TGTGCCAGCAGCCTGAGCGGGACTTCCCGAAAGCAGTACTTC
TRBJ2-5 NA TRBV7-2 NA CASSLVQEETQYF TGTGCCAGCAGCTTAGTTCAGGAAGAGACCCAGTACTTC
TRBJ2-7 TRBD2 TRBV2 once CASGGRLAGMDEQYF TGTGCCAGCGGGGGGAGACTAGCGGGAATGGACGAGCAGTACTTC
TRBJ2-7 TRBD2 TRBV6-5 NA CASSFLAGGGEQYF TGTGCCAGCAGTTTTTTAGCGGGAGGTGGCGAGCAGTACTTC
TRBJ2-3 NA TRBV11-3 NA CASSLVKGGSRTDTQYF TGTGCCAGCAGCTTAGTGAAGGGGGGCTCTAGGACAGATACGCAGTATTTT